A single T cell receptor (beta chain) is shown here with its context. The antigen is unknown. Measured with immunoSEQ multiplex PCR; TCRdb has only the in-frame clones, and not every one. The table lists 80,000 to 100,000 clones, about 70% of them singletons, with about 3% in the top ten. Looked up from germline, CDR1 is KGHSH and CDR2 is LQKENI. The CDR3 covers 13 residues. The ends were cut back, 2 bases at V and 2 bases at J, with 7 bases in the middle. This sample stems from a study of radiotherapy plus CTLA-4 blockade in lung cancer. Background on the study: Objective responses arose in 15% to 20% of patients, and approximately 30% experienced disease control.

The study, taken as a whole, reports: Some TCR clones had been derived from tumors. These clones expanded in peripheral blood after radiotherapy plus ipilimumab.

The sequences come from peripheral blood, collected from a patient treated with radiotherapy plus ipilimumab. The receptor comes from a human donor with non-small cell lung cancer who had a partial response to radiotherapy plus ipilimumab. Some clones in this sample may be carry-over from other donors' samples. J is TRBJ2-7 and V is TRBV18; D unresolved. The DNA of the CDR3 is TGTGCCAGCTCACCAGGCCGAACCTACGAGCAGTACTTC. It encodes CASSPGRTYEQYF.